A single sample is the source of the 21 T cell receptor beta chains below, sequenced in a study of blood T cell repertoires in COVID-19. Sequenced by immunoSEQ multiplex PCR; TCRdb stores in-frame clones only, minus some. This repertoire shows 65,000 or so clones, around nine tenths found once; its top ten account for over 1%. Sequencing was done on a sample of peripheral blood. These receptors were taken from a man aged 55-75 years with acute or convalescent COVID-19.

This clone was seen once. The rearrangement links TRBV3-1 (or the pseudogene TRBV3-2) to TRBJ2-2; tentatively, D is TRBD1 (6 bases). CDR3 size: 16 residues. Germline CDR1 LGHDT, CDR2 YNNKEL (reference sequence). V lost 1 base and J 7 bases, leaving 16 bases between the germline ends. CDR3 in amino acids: CASSQAARGRGGELFF. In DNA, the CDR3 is TGTGCCAGCAGCCAAGCCGCCAGGGGCCGAGGCGGGGAGCTGTTTTTT.

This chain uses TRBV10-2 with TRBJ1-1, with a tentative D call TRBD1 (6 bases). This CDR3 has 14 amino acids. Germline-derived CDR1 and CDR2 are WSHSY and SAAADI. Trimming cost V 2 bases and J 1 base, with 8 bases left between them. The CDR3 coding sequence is TGCGCCAGCAGTGAGCAGGGGCCGAACACTGAAGCTTTCTTT. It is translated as CASSEQGPNTEAFF.

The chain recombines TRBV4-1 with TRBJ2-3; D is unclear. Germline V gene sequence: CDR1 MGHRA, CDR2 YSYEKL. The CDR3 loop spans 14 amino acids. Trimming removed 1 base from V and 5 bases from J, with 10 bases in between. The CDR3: CASSQGPFGDTQYF. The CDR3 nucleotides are TGCGCCAGCAGCCAAGGTCCCTTCGGAGATACGCAGTATTTT.

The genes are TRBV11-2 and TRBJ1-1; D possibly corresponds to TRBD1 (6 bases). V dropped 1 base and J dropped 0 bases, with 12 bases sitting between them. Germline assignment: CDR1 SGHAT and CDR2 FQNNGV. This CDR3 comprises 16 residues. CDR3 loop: CASSLGLQGMNTEAFF. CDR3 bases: TGTGCCAGCAGCTTAGGATTACAGGGAATGAACACTGAAGCTTTCTTT.

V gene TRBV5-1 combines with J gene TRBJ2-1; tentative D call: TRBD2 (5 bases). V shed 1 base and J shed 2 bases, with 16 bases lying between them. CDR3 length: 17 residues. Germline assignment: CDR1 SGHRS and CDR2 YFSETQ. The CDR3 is CASSLSGGGSTYNEQFF. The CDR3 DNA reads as TGCGCCAGCAGCTTGTCAGGTGGTGGGAGCACCTACAATGAGCAGTTCTTC.

The CDR3 loop is CASSLTTGLTEAFF. As DNA, the CDR3 is TGTGCCAGCAGCTTAACCACAGGGTTGACTGAAGCTTTCTTT. The rearrangement uses TRBV7-9 and TRBJ1-1; a possible D gene is TRBD1 (6 bases). Per germline, CDR1 SEHNR and CDR2 FQNEAQ (reference sequence). This CDR3 comprises 14 residues. Trimming left V 2 bases short and J 5 bases short, with 12 bases between. Full variable domain (outside the CDR3, taken from reference TRBV7-9 and TRBJ1-1): DTGVSQNPRHKITKRGQNVTFRCDPISEHNRLYWYRQTLGQGPEFLTYFQNEAQLEKSRLLSDRFSAERPKGSFSTLEIQRTEQGDSAMYLCASSLTTGLTEAFFGQGTRLTVV.

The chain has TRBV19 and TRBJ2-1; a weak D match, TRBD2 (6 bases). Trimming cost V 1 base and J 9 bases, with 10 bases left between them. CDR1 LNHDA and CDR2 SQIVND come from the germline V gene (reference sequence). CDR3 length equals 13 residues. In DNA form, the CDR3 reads TGTGCCAGTAGTATAGTTCGGGGAGGTGAGCAGTTCTTC. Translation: CASSIVRGGEQFF.

The CDR3 region is CASSLGYSNQPQHF. In nucleotides, the CDR3 is TGTGCCAGCAGTCTCGGGTATAGCAATCAGCCCCAGCATTTT. This chain joins TRBV9 and TRBJ1-5; D remains unclear. V lost 5 bases and J lost 0, with 9 bases in between. The CDR3 covers 14 residues. The germline gives CDR1 SGDLS, CDR2 YYNGEE. Using reference TRBV9 and TRBJ1-5 for the parts outside the CDR3, the full variable domain is DSGVTQTPKHLITATGQRVTLRCSPRSGDLSVYWYQQSLDQGLQFLIQYYNGEERAKGNILERFSAQQFPDLHSELNLSSLELGDSALYFCASSLGYSNQPQHFGDGTRLSIL.

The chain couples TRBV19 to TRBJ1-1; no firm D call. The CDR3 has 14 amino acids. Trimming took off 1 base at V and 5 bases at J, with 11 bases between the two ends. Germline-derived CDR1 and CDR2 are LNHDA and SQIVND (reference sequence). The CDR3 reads CASSIVSGDTEAFF. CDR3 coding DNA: TGTGCCAGTAGTATAGTCTCGGGAGATACTGAAGCTTTCTTT.

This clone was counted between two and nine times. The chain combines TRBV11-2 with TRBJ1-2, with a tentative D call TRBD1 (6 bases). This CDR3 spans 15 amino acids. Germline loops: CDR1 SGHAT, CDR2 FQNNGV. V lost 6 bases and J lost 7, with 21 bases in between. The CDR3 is CASSWGTGNRAGYTF. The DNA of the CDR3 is TGTGCCAGCAGTTGGGGCACAGGGAACAGGGCTGGCTACACCTTC. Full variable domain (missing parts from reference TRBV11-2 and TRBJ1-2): EAGVAQSPRYKIIEKRQSVAFWCNPISGHATLYWYQQILGQGPKLLIQFQNNGVVDDSQLPKDRFSAERLKGVDSTLKIQPAKLEDSAVYLCASSWGTGNRAGYTFGSGTRLTVV.

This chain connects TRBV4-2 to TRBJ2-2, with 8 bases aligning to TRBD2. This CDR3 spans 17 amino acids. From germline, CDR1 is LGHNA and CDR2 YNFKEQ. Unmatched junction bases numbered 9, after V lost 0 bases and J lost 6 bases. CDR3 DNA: TGTGCCAGCAGCCAAGAGGGACGGGGGGGTCTCCCCGGGGAGCTGTTTTTT. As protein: CASSQEGRGGLPGELFF.

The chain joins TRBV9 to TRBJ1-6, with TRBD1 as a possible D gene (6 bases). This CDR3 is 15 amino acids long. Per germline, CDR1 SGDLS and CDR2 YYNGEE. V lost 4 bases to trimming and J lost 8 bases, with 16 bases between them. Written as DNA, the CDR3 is TGTGCCAGCAGCTCACCGAGGGGGGGTTATTCACCCCTCCACTTT. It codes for CASSSPRGGYSPLHF.

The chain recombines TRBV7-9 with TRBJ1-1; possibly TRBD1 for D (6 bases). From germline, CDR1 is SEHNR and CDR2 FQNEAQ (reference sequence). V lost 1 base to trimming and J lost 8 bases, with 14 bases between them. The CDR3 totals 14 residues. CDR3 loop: CASSLGDTWREAFF. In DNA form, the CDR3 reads TGTGCCAGCAGCTTAGGGGACACTTGGCGCGAAGCTTTCTTT.

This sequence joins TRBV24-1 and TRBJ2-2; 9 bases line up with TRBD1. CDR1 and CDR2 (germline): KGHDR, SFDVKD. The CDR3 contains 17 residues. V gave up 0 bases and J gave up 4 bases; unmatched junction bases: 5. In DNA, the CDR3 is TGTGCCACCAGTGATTTGGGGGGACAGGGACGCACCGGGGAGCTGTTTTTT. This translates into CATSDLGGQGRTGELFF.

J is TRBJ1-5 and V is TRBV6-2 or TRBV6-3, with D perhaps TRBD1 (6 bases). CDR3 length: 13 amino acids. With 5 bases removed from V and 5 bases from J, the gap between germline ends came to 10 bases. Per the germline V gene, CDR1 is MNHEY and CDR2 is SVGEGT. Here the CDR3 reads CASSLDRDQPQHF. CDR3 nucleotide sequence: TGTGCCAGCAGTCTGGACAGAGATCAGCCCCAGCATTTT.

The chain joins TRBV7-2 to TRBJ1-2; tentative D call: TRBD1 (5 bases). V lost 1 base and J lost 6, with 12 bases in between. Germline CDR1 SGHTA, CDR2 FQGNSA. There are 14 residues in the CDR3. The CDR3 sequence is CASSLVSGGDGYTF. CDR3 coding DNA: TGTGCCAGCAGCTTAGTCTCGGGGGGTGATGGCTACACCTTC.

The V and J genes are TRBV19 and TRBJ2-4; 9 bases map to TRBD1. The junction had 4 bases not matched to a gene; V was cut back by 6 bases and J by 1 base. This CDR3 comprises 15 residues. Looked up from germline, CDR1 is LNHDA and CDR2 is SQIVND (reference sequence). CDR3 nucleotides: TGTGCCAGTAGATTACAGGGGGCGGCCAAAAACATTCAGTACTTC. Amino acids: CASRLQGAAKNIQYF. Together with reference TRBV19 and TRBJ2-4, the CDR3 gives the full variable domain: DGGITQSPKYLFRKEGQNVTLSCEQNLNHDAMYWYRQDPGQGLRLIYYSQIVNDFQKGDIAEGYSVSREKKESFPLTVTSAQKNPTAFYLCASRLQGAAKNIQYFGAGTRLSVL.

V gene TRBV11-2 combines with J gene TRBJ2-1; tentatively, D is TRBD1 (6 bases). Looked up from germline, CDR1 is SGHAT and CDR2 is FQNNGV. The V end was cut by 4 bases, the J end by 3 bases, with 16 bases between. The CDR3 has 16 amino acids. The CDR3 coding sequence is TGTGCCAGCAGCTCAGACACAGGGATTCTCTACAATGAGCAGTTCTTC. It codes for CASSSDTGILYNEQFF.

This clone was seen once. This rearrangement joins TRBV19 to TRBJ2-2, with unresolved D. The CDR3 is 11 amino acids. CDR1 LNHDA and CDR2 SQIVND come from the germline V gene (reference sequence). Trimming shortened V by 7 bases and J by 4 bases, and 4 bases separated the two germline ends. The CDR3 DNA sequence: TGTGCCAGTACCTTCACCGGGGAGCTGTTTTTT. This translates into CASTFTGELFF.

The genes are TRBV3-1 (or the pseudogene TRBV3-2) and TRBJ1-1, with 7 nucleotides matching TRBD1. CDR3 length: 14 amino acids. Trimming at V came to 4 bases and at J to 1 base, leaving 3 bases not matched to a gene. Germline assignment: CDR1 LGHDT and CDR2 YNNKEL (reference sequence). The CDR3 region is CASSLRQGNTEAFF. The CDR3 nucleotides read TGTGCCAGCAGCCTACGACAGGGGAACACTGAAGCTTTCTTT.

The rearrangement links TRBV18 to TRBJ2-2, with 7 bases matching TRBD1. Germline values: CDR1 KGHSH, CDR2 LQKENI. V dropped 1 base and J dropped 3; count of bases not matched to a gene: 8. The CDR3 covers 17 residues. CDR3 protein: CASSPQTGIGDTGELFF. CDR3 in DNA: TGTGCCAGCTCACCACAGACAGGGATCGGGGACACCGGGGAGCTGTTTTTT.